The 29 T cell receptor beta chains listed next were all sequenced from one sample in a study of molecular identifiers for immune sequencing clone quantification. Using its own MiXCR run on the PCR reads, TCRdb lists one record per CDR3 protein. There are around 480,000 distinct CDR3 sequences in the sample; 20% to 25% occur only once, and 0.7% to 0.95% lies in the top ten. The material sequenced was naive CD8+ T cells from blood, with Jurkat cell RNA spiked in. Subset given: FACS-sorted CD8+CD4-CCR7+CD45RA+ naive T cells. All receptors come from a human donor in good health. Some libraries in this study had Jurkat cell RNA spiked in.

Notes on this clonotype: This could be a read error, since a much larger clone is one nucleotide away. The CDR3 DNA reads TGCGCCAGCAGCCAAGATAGGGGGCCTGGAGACACCATATATTTT. This encodes CASSQDRGPGDTIYF. The chain combines TRBV4-3 with TRBJ1-3; 7 bases agree with TRBD1. The CDR3 runs to 15 residues. Germline V gene data show CDR1 as LGHNA and CDR2 as YSLEER.

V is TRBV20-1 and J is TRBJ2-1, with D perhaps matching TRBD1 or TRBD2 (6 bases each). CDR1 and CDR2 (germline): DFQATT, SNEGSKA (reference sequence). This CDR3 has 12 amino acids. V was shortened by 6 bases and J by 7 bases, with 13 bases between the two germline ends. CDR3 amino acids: CSAWGAGNEQFF. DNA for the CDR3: TGCAGTGCCTGGGGGGCCGGAAATGAGCAGTTCTTC.

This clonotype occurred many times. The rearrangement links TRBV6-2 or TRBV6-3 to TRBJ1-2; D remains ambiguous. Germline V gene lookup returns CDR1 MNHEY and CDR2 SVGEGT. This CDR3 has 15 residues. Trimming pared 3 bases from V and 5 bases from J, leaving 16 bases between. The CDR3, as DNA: TGTGCCAGCAGTTATAGATTTGGCGTTCAATATGGCTACACCTTC. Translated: CASSYRFGVQYGYTF.

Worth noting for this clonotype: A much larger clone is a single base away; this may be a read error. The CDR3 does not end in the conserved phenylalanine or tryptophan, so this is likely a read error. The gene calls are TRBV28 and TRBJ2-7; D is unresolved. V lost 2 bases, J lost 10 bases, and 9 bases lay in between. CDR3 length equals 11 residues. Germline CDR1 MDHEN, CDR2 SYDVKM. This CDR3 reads CASSLSHVQYL. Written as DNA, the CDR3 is TGTGCCAGCAGTTTAAGCCACGTCCAGTACCTC.

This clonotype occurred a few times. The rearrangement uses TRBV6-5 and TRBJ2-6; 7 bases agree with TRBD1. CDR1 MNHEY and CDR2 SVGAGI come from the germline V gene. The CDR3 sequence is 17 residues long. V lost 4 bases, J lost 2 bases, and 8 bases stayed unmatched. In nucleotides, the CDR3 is TGTGCCAGCAGTTCCCCACAGGGGAAGGCTGGGGCCAACGTCCTGACTTTC. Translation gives CASSSPQGKAGANVLTF.

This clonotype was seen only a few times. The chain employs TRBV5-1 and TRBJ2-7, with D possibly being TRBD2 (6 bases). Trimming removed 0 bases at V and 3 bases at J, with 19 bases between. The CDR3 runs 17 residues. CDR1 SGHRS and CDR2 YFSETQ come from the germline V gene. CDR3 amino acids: CASSLVGGTGRVYEQYF. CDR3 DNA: TGCGCCAGCAGCTTGGTGGGGGGAACAGGTAGAGTCTACGAGCAGTACTTC. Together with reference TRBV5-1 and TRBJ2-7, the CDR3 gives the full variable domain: KAGVTQTPRYLIKTRGQQVTLSCSPISGHRSVSWYQQTPGQGLQFLFEYFSETQRNKGNFPGRFSGRQFSNSRSEMNVSTLELGDSALYLCASSLVGGTGRVYEQYFGPGTRLTVT.

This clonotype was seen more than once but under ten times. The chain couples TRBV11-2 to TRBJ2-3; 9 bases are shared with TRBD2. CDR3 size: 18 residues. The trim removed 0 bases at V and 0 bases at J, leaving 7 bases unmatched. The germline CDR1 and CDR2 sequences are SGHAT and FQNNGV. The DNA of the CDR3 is TGTGCCAGCAGCTTAGAGTTCGGGCTAGCGGGAAGCACAGATACGCAGTATTTT. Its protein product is CASSLEFGLAGSTDTQYF.

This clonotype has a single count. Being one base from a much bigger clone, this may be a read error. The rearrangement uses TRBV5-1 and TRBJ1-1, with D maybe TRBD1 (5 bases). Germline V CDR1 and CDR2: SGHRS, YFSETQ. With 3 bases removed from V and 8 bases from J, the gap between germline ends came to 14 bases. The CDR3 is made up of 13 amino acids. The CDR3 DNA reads TGCGCCAGCAGCTGGGAACCGGGACGGGAAGCTTTCTTT. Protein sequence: CASSWEPGREAFF.

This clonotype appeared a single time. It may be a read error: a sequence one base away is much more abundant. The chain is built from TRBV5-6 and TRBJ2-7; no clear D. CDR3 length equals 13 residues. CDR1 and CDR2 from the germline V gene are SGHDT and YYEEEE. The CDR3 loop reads CASSLAWAYEQHF. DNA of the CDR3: TGTGCCAGCAGCTTGGCCTGGGCCTACGAGCAGCACTTC. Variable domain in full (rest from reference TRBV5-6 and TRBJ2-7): DAGVTQSPTHLIKTRGQQVTLRCSPKSGHDTVSWYQQALGQGPQFIFQYYEEEERQRGNFPDRFSGHQFPNYSSELNVNALLLGDSALYLCASSLAWAYEQHFGPGTRLTVT.

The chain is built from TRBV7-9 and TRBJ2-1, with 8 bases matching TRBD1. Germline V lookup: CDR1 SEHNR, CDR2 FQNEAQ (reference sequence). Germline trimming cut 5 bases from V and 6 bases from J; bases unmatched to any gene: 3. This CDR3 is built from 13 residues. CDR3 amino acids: CASSKGQVNEQFF. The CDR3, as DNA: TGTGCCAGCAGCAAGGGACAGGTCAATGAGCAGTTCTTC.

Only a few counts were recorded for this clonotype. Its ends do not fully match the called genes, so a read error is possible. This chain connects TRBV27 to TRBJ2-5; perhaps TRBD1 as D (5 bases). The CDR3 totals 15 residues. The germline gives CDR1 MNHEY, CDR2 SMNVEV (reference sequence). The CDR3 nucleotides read TGTGCCAGCAGTTCCATCCCGACAGTACAAGAGACCCGGTACTTC. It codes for CASSSIPTVQETRYF.

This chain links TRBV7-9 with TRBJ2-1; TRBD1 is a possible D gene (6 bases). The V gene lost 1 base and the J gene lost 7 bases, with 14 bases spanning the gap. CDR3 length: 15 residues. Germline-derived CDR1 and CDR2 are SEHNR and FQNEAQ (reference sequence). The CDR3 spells CASSLGSRGRNEQFF. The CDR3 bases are TGTGCCAGCAGCTTAGGAAGCAGGGGAAGGAATGAGCAGTTCTTC.

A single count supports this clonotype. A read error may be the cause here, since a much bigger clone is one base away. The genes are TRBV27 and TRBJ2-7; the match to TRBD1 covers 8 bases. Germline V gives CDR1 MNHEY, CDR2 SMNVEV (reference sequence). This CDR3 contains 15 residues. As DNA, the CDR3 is TGTGCCAGCAGTTTATCGCAGGGGGCGTATTACGAGCTGTACTTC. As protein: CASSLSQGAYYELYF.

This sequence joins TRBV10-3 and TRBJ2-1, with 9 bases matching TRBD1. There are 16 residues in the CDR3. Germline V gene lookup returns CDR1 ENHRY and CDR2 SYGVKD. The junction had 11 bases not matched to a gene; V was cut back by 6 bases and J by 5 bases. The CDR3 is CAIRDLGQGSNNEQFF. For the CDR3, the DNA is TGTGCCATCAGGGACCTGGGACAGGGTTCCAACAATGAGCAGTTCTTC.

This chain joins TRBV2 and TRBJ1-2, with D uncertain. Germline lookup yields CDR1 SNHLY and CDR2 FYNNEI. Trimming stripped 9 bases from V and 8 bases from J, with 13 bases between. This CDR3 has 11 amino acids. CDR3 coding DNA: TGTGCCAGTATGATACTGGGGGGCTACACCTTC. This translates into CASMILGGYTF.

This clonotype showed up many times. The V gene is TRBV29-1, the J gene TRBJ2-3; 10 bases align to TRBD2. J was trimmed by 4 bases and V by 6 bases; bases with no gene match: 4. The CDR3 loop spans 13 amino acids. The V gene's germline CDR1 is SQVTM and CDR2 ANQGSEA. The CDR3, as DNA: TGCAGCGTACGGACTAGCGGTGCAGATACGCAGTATTTT. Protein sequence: CSVRTSGADTQYF.

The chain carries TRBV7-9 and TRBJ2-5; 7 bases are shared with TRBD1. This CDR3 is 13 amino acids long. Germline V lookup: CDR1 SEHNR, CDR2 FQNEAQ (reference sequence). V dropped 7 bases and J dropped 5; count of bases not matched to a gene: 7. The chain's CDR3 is CASTWGRGETQYF. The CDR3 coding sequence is TGTGCCAGCACCTGGGGCAGGGGGGAGACCCAGTACTTC.

CDR3 sequence reads: CAISESNRALAYEQYF. The CDR3 nucleotides read TGTGCCATCAGTGAGTCGAACAGGGCCTTAGCCTACGAGCAGTACTTC. This sequence joins TRBV10-3 and TRBJ2-7, with D possibly TRBD1 on 6 matching bases. V gave up 0 bases and J gave up 2 bases, with 14 bases separating them. The germline V gene encodes CDR1 ENHRY and CDR2 SYGVKD. The CDR3 is 16 amino acids.

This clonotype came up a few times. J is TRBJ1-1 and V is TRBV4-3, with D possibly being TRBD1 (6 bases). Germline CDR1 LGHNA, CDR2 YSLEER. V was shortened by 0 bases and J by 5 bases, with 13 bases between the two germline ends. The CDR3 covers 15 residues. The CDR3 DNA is TGCGCCAGCAGCCAAGATAGGGGGATTTGGACTGAAGCTTTCTTT. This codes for CASSQDRGIWTEAFF.

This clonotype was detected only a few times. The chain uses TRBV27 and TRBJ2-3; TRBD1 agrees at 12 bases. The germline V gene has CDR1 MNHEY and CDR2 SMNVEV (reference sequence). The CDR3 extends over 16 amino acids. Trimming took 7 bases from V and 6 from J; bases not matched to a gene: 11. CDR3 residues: CASIPEGQGARDTQYF. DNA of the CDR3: TGTGCCAGCATTCCGGAGGGACAGGGGGCGAGGGATACGCAGTATTTT.

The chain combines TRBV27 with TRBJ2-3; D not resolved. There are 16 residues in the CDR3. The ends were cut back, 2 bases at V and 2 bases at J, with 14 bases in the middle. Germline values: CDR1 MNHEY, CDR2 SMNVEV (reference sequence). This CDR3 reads CASSLMANPYTDTQYF. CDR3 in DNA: TGTGCCAGCAGTTTAATGGCTAACCCCTACACAGATACGCAGTATTTT.

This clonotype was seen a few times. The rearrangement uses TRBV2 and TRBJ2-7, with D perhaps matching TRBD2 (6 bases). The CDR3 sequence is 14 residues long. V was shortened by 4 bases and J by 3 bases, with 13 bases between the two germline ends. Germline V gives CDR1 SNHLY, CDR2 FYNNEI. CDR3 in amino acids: CASSAGTVVYEQYF. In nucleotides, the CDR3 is TGTGCCAGCAGTGCCGGGACTGTCGTCTACGAGCAGTACTTC.

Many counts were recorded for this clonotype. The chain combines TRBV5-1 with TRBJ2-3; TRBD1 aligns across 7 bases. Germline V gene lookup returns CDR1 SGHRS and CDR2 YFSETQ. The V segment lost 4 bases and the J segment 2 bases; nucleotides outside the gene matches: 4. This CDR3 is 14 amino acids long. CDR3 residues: CASSRDSNTDTQYF. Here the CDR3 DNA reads TGCGCCAGCAGCCGGGACAGTAACACAGATACGCAGTATTTT.

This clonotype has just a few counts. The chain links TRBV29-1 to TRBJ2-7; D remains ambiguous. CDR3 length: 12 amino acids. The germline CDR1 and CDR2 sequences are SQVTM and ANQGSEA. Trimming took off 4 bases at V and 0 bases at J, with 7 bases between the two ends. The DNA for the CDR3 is TGCAGCGTTGTACAGAGCTCCTACGAGCAGTACTTC. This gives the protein CSVVQSSYEQYF.

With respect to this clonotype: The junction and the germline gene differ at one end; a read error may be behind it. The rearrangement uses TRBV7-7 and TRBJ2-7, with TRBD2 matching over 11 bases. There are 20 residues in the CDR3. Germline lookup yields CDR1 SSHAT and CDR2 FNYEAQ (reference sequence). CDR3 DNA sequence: TGTGCTAGCAGCCGATTTCCATATACTAACTTAGCGGGAGGGCCGGACGAGCAGTACTTC. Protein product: CASSRFPYTNLAGGPDEQYF.

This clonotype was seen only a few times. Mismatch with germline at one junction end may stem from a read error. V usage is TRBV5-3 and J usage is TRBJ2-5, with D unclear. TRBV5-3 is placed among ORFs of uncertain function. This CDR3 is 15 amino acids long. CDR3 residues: CASSLGTASQETQYF. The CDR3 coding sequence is TGTGCCAGCAGCTTGGGTACGGCTAGTCAAGAGACCCAGTACTTC.

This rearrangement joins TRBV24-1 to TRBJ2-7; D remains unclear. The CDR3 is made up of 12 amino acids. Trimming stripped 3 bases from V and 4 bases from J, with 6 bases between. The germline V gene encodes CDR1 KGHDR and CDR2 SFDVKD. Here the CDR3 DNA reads TGTGCCACCAGTGATGTAGGGTACGAGCAGTACTTC. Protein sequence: CATSDVGYEQYF.

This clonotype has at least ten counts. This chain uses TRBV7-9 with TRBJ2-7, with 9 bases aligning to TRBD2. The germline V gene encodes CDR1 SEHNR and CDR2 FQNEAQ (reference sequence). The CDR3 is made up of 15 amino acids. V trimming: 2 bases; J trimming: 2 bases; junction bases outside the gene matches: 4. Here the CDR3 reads CASSLWAGGAYEQYF. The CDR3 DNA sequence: TGTGCCAGCAGCTTATGGGCGGGGGGGGCCTACGAGCAGTACTTC.

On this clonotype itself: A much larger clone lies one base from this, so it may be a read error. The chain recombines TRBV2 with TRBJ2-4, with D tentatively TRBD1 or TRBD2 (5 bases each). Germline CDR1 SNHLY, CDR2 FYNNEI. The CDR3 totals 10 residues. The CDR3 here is CTARGRIQYF. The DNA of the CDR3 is TGTACCGCTCGGGGCCGCATTCAGTACTTC.